This TCR beta chain was sequenced for a study of T cell repertoires in aging, cancer and after chemotherapy. TCR beta rearrangements were amplified from peripheral blood genomic DNA. A mixed TRB-A/B primer pool amplified rearranged TRB by multiplex touch-down PCR. TCRdb itself ran the multiplex PCR reads through MiXCR, one entry per CDR3 protein. The sample records over 3,000 distinct CDR3 sequences, about 36% being singletons. Germline lookup yields CDR1 KGHDR and CDR2 SFDVKD. Trimming took 10 bases from V and 4 from J, leaving 15 bases between them. The CDR3 is 14 residues long. The source material was blood. This TCR came from a human donor in good health. The rearrangement joins TRBV24-1 to TRBJ2-2; TRBD1 or TRBD2 may be the D gene (5 bases each). CDR3 loop: CATTGTPSTGELFF. The CDR3 DNA sequence: TGTGCCACTACCGGGACCCCCAGCACCGGGGAGCTGTTTTTT.